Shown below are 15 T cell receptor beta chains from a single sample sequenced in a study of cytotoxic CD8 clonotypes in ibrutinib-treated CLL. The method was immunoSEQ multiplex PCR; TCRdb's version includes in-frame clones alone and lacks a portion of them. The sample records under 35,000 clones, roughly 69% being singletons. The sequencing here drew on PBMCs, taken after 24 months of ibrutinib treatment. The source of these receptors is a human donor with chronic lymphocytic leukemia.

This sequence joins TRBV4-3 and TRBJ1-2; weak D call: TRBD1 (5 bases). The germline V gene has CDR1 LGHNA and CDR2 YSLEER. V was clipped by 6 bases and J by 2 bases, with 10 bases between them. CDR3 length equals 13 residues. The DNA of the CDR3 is TGCGCCAGCAGTTACGACAGAAACTATGGCTACACCTTC. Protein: CASSYDRNYGYTF.

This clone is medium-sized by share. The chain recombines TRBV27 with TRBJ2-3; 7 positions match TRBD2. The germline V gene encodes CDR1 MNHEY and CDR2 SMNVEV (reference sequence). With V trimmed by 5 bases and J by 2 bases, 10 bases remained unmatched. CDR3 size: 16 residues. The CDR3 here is CASSAWTSTNTDTQYF. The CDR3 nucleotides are TGTGCCAGCAGTGCCTGGACTAGTACAAACACAGATACGCAGTATTTT.

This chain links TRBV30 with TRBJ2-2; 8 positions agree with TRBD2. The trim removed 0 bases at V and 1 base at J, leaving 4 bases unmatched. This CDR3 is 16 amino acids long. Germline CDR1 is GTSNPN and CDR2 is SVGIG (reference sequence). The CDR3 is CAWSVRSGGNTGELFF. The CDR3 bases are TGTGCCTGGAGTGTACGAAGCGGGGGGAACACCGGGGAGCTGTTTTTT.

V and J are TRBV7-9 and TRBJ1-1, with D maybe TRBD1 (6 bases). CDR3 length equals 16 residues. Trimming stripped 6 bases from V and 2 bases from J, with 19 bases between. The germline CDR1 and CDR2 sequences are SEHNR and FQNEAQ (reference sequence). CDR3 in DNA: TGTGCCAGCAGGAACAAATGGGAACAGGGAAACACTGAAGCTTTCTTT. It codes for CASRNKWEQGNTEAFF.

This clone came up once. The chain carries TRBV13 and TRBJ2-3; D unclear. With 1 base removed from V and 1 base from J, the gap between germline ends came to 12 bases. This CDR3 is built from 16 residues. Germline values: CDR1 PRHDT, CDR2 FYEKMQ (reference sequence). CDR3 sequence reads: CASSLDSASGTDTQYF. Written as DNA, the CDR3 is TGTGCCAGCAGCTTAGACAGCGCCAGCGGCACAGATACGCAGTATTTT. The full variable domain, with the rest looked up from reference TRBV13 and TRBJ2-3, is AAGVIQSPRHLIKEKRETATLKCYPIPRHDTVYWYQQGPGQDPQFLISFYEKMQSDKGSIPDRFSAQQFSDYHSELNMSSLELGDSALYFCASSLDSASGTDTQYFGPGTRLTVL.

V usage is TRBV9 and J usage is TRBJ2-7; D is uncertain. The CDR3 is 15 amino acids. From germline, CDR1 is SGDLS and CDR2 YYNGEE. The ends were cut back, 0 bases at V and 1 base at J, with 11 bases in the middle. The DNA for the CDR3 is TGTGCCAGCAGCGTAGGGGTGGATACGTCCTACGAGCAGTACTTC. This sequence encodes CASSVGVDTSYEQYF.

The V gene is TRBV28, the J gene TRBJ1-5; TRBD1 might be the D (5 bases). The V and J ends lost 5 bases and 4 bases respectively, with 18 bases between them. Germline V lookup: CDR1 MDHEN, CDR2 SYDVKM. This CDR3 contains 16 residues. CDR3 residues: CASSPTGGGGNQPQHF. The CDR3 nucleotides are TGTGCCAGCAGTCCTACTGGGGGGGGAGGGAATCAGCCCCAGCATTTT.

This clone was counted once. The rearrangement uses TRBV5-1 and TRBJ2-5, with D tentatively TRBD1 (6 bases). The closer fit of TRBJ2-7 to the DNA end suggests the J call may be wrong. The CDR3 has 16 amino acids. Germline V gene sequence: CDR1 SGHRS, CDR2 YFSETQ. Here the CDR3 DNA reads TGCGCCAGCAGCTTGGAGCCCACAGGGTCAATGTACGAGCAGTACTTC. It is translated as CASSLEPTGSMYEQYF.

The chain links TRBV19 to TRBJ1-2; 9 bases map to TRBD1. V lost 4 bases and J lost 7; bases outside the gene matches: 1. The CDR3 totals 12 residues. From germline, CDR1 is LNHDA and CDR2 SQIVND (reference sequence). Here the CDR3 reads CASSNRGLGYTF. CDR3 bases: TGTGCCAGTAGTAACAGGGGGCTTGGCTACACCTTC.

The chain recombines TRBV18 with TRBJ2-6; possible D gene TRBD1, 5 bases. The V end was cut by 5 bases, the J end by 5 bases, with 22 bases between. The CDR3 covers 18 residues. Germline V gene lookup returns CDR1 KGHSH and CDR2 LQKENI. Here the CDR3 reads CASSIFVDIQSRANVLTF. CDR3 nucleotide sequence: TGTGCCAGCTCAATATTTGTGGACATTCAAAGTCGGGCCAACGTCCTGACTTTC.

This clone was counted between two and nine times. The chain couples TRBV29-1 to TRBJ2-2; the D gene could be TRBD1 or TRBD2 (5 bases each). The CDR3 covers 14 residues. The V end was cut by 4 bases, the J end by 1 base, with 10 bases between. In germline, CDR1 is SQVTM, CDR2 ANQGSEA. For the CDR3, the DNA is TGCAGCGTTGCCAGGGACCTGAACACCGGGGAGCTGTTTTTT. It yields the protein CSVARDLNTGELFF.

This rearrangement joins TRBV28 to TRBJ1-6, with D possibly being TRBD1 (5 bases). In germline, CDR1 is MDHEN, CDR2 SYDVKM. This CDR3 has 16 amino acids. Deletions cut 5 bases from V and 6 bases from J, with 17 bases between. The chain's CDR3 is CASSRGGVSSNSPLHF. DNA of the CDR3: TGTGCCAGCAGTCGTGGGGGGGTTAGTAGTAATTCACCCCTCCACTTT.

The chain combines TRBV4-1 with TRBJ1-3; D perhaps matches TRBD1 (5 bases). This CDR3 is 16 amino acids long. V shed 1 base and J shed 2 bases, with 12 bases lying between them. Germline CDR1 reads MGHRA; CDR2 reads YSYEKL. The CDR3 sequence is CASSQGQGSTGNTIYF. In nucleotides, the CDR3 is TGCGCCAGCAGCCAAGGTCAGGGAAGCACTGGAAACACCATATATTTT.

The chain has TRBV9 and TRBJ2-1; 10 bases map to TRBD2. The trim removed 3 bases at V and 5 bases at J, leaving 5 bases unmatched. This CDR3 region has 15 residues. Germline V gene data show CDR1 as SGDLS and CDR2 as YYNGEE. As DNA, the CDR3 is TGTGCCAGCAGCGCCGAGCGGGGGGGCCACAATGAGCAGTTCTTC. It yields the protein CASSAERGGHNEQFF.

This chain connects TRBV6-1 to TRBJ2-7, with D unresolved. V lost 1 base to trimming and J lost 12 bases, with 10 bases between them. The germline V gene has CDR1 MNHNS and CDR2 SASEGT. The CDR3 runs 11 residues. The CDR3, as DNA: TGTGCCAGCAGTGAAGTACTTAGGTCGTACTTC. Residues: CASSEVLRSYF.